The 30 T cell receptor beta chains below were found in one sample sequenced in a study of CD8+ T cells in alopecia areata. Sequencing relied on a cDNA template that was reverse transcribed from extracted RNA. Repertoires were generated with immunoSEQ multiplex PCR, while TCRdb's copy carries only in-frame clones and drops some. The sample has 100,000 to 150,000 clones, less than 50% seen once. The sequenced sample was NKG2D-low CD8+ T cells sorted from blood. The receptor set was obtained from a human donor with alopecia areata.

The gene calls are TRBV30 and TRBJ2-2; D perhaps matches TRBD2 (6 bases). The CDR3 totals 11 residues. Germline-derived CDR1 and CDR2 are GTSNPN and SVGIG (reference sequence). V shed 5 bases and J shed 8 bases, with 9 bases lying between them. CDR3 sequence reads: CAWVLAGELFF. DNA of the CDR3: TGTGCCTGGGTCCTAGCGGGGGAGCTGTTTTTT.

CDR3 loop: CSVLLYVDREEDYEQYF. The CDR3 coding sequence is TGCAGCGTTTTGTTATACGTTGACAGGGAGGAGGACTACGAGCAGTACTTC. This chain joins TRBV29-1 and TRBJ2-7; perhaps TRBD1 as D (7 bases). The CDR3 runs to 17 residues. V lost 5 bases and J 3 bases, leaving 26 bases between the germline ends. The V gene's germline CDR1 is SQVTM and CDR2 ANQGSEA.

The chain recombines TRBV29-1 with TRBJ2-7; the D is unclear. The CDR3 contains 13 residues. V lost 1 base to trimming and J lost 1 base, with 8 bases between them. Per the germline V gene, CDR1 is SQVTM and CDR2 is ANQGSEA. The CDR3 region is CSVEVAESYEQYF. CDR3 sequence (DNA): TGCAGCGTTGAAGTAGCCGAATCCTACGAGCAGTACTTC.

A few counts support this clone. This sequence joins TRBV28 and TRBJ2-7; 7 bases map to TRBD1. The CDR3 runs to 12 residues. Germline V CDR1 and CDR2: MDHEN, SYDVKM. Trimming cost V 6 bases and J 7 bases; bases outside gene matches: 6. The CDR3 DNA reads TGTGCCAGCAGAAGAACAGGGGAAGAGCAGTACTTC. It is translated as CASRRTGEEQYF.

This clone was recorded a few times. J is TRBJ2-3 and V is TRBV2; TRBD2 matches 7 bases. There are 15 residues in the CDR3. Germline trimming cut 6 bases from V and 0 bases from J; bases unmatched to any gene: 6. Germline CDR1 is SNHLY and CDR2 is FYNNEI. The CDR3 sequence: CASRTSSGSTDTQYF. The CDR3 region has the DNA TGTGCCAGCAGGACCTCTAGCGGAAGCACAGATACGCAGTATTTT.

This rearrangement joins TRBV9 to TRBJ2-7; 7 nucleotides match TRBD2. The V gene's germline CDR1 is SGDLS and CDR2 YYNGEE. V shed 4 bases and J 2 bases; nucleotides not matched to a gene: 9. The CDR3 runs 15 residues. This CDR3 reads CASSIVPGGPYEQYF. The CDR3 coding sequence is TGTGCCAGCAGCATAGTTCCGGGGGGTCCCTACGAGCAGTACTTC.

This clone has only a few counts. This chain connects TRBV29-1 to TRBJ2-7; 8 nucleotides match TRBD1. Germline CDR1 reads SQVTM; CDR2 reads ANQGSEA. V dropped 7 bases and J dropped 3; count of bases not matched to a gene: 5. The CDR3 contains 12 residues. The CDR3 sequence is CSAKTGDYEQYF. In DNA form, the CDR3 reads TGCAGCGCCAAGACAGGGGACTACGAGCAGTACTTC.

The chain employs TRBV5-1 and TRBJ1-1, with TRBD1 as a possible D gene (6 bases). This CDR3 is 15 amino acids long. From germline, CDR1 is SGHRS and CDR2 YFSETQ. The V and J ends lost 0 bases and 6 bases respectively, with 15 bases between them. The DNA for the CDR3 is TGCGCCAGCAGCTTGGCCGGGGGCGGGCCTCCTGAAGCTTTCTTT. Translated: CASSLAGGGPPEAFF.

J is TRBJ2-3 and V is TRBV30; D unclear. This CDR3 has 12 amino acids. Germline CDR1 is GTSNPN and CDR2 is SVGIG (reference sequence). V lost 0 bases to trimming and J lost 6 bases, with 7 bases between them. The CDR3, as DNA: TGTGCCTGGAGTGTACCTGGGGATACGCAGTATTTT. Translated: CAWSVPGDTQYF. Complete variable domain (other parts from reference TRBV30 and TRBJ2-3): SQTIHQWPATLVQPVGSPLSLECTVEGTSNPNLYWYRQAAGRGLQLLFYSVGIGQISSEVPQNLSASRPQDRQFILSSKKLLLSDSGFYLCAWSVPGDTQYFGPGTRLTVL.

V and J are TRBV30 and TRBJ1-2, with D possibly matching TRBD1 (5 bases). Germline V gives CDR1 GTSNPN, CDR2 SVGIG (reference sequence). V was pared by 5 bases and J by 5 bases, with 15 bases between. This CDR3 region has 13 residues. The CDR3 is CAWDYGDSYGYTF. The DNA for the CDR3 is TGTGCCTGGGATTACGGGGACTCGTATGGCTACACCTTC.

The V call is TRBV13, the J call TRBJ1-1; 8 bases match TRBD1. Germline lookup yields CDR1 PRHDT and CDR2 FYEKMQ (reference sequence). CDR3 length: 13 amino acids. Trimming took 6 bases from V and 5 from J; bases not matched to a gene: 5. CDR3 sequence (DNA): TGTGCCAGCAGAACCACAGGGGGAACTGAAGCTTTCTTT. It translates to CASRTTGGTEAFF.

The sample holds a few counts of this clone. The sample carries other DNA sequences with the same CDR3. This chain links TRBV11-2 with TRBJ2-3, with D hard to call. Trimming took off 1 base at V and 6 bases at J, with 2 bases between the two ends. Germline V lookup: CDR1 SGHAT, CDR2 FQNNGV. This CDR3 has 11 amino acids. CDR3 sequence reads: CASSLGDTQYF. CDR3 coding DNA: TGTGCCAGCAGCTTAGGGGATACGCAGTATTTT.

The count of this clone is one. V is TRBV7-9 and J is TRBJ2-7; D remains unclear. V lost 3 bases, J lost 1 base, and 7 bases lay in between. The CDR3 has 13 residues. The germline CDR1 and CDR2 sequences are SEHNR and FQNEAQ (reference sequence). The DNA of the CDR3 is TGTGCCAGCAGCTTTACTCAATCCTACGAGCAGTACTTC. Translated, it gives CASSFTQSYEQYF.

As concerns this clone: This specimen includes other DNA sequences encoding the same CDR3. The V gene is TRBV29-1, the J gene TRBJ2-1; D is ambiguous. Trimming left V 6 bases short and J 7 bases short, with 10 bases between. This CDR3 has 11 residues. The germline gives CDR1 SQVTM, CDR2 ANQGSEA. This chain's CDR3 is CSVVGLNEQFF. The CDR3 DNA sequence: TGCAGCGTCGTAGGGTTGAATGAGCAGTTCTTC.

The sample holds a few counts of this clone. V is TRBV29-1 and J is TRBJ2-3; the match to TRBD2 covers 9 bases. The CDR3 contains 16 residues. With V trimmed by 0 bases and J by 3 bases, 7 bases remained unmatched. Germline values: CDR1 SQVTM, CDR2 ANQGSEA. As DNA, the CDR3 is TGCAGCGTTGAAGACCGGACTAGCGACGGAACAGATACGCAGTATTTT. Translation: CSVEDRTSDGTDTQYF.

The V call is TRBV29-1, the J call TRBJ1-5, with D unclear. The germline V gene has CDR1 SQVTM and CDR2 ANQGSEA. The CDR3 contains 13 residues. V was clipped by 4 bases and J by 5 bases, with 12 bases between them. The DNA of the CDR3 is TGCAGCGTTGCCACGGAGGTGGATCAGCCCCAGCATTTT. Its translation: CSVATEVDQPQHF.

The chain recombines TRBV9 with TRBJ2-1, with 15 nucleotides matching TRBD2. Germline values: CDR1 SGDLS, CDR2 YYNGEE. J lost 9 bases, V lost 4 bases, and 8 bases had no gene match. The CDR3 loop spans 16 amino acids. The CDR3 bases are TGTGCCAGCAGCCCTACCGGGACTAGCGGGGGGACTGAGCAGTTCTTC. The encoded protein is CASSPTGTSGGTEQFF.

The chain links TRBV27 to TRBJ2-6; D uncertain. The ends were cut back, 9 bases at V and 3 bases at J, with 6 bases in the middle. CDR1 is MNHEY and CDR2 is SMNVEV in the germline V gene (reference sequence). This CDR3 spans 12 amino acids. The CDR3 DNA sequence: TGTGCCAGTAAAGATGGGGCCAACGTCCTGACTTTC. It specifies CASKDGANVLTF.

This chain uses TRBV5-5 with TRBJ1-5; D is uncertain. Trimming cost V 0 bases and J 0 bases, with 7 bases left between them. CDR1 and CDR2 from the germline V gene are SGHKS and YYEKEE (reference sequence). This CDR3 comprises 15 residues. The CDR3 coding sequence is TGTGCCAGCAGCTTGGCTGATTATAGCAATCAGCCCCAGCATTTT. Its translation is CASSLADYSNQPQHF.

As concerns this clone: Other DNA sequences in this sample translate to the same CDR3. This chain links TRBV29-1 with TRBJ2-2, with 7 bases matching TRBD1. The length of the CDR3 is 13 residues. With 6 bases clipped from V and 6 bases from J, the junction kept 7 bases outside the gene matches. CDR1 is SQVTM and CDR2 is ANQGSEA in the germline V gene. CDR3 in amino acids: CSVPGQGAGELFF. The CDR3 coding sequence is TGCAGCGTCCCCGGCCAGGGGGCCGGGGAGCTGTTTTTT.

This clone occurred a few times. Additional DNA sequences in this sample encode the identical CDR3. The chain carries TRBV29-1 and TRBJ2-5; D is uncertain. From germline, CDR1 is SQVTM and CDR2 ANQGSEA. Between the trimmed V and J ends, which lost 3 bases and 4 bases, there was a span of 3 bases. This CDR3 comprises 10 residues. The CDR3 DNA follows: TGCAGCGTTGAGGCAGAGACCCAGTACTTC. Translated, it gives CSVEAETQYF. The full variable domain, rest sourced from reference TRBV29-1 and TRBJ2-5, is SAVISQKPSRDICQRGTSLTIQCQVDSQVTMMFWYRQQPGQSLTLIATANQGSEATYESGFVIDKFPISRPNLTFSTLTVSNMSPEDSSIYLCSVEAETQYFGPGTRLLVL.

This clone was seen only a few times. The CDR3 loop is CSVVTGAGGYTF. In nucleotides, the CDR3 is TGCAGCGTCGTGACAGGGGCCGGTGGCTACACCTTC. V gene TRBV29-1 combines with J gene TRBJ1-2; 8 bases are shared with TRBD1. J was trimmed by 7 bases and V by 6 bases; bases with no gene match: 7. The CDR3 has 12 amino acids. The V gene's germline CDR1 is SQVTM and CDR2 ANQGSEA. Supplemented by reference TRBV29-1 and TRBJ1-2, the full variable domain reads SAVISQKPSRDICQRGTSLTIQCQVDSQVTMMFWYRQQPGQSLTLIATANQGSEATYESGFVIDKFPISRPNLTFSTLTVSNMSPEDSSIYLCSVVTGAGGYTFGSGTRLTVV.

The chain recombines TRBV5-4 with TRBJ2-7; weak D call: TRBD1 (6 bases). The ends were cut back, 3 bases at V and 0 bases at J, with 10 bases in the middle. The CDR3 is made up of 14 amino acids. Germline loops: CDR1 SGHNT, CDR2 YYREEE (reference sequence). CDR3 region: CASSSGTTSYEQYF. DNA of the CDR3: TGTGCCAGCAGCTCTGGGACAACCTCCTACGAGCAGTACTTC.

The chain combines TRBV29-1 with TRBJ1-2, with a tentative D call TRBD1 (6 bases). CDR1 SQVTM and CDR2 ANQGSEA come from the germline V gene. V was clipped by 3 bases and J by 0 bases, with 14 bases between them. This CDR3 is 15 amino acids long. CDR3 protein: CSVDRGRISNYGYTF. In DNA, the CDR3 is TGCAGCGTTGACAGGGGCAGGATATCTAACTATGGCTACACCTTC.

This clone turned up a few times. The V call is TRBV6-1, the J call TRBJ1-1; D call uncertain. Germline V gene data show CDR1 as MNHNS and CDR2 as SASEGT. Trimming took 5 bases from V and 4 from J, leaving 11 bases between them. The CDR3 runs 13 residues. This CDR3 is CASSRVAGTEAFF. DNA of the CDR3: TGTGCCAGCAGTCGTGTTGCCGGCACTGAAGCTTTCTTT.

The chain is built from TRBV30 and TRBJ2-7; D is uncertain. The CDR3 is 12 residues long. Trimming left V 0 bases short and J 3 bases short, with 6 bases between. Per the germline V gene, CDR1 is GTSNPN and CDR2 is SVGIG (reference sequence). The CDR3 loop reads CAWSVGRYEQYF. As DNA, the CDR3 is TGTGCCTGGAGTGTAGGCCGCTACGAGCAGTACTTC.

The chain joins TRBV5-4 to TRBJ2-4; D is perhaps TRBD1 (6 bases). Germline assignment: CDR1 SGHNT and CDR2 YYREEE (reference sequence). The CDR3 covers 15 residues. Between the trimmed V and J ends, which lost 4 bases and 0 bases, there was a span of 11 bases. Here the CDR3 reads CASSTQDRAKNIQYF. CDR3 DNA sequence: TGTGCCAGCAGCACACAGGACAGAGCCAAAAACATTCAGTACTTC.

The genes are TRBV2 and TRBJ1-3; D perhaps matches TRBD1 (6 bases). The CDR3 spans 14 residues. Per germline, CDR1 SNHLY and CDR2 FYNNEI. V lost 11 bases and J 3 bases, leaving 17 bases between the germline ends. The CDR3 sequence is CARKGGADGNTIYF. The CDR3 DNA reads TGTGCCCGCAAGGGGGGCGCCGATGGAAACACCATATATTTT.

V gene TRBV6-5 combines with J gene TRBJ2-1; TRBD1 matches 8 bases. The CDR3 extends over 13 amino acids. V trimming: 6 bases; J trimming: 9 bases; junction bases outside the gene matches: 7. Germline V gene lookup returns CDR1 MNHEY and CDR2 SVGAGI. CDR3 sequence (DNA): TGTGCCAGCAGCCCGATTGGACAGGGTGAGCAGTTCTTC. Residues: CASSPIGQGEQFF.

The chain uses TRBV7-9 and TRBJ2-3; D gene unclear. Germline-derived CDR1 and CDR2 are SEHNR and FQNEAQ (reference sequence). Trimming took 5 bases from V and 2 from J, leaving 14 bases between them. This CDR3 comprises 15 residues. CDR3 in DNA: TGTGCCAGCAGCGCATCGGACGGAGACACAGATACGCAGTATTTT. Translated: CASSASDGDTDTQYF. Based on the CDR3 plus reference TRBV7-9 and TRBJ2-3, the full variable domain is DTGVSQNPRHKITKRGQNVTFRCDPISEHNRLYWYRQTLGQGPEFLTYFQNEAQLEKSRLLSDRFSAERPKGSFSTLEIQRTEQGDSAMYLCASSASDGDTDTQYFGPGTRLTVL.